This T cell receptor beta chain was recovered during a study of blood T cell repertoires in COVID-19. Assay: immunoSEQ multiplex PCR; the TCRdb copy retains only in-frame clones and omits some. The table has roughly 350,000 clones, more than 75% seen once. Trimming stripped 1 base from V and 3 bases from J, with 18 bases between. The germline V gene encodes CDR1 SGDLS and CDR2 YYNGEE. The CDR3 consists of 17 residues. The V gene is TRBV9, the J gene TRBJ2-3; weak D call: TRBD2 (5 bases). This clonotype was sampled from a woman between 18 and 29 years old who had recovered from COVID-19. Sample: peripheral blood. The CDR3 sequence is CASSVPGLGETTDTQYF. The CDR3 DNA reads TGTGCCAGCAGCGTACCAGGACTCGGCGAAACAACAGATACGCAGTATTTT.